These 27 T cell receptor beta chains came from one sample sequenced in a study of blood T cell repertoires in COVID-19. The data were produced by immunoSEQ multiplex PCR, yet TCRdb's version contains in-frame clones alone and is incomplete. This sample carries over 60,000 clones, 75% to 90% of them seen once, and the ten largest clones take approximately 35%. Material for sequencing was peripheral blood. The receptors derive from a woman aged 80 or older with active or convalescent COVID-19.

A single count supports this clone. This chain connects TRBV12-3 or TRBV12-4 to TRBJ1-3, with D possibly matching TRBD1 (6 bases). Deletions cut 7 bases from V and 4 bases from J, with 11 bases between. The CDR3 is 13 residues long. CDR3 residues: CASTQGSGNTIYF. The CDR3 nucleotides read TGTGCCAGCACCCAGGGGTCCGGAAACACCATATATTTT.

This chain links TRBV5-1 with TRBJ2-7; 15 positions agree with TRBD2. The CDR3 has 15 amino acids. Germline lookup yields CDR1 SGHRS and CDR2 YFSETQ. V gave up 10 bases and J gave up 5 bases; unmatched junction bases: 10. The DNA of the CDR3 is TGCGCCCGCGGACTAGCGGGGGGGACGGGGCACGAGCAGTACTTC. This sequence encodes CARGLAGGTGHEQYF.

This clone showed up just once. CDR3 nucleotides: TGCAGTGCTAGTCCTCCGGGACAGGGGCTAGGTTCCACTAATGAAAAACTGTTTTTT. Its translation is CSASPPGQGLGSTNEKLFF. The chain is built from TRBV20-1 and TRBJ1-4; 10 bases line up with TRBD1. The CDR3 loop spans 19 amino acids. Trimming removed 3 bases from V and 2 bases from J; junction bases left unmatched: 15. CDR1 and CDR2 from the germline V gene are DFQATT and SNEGSKA (reference sequence).

Notes on this clone: A read error may produce the germline difference seen at one junction end. This CDR3 is CASSQGQGISGKKGSANTIYF. The CDR3 region has the DNA TGCGCCAGCAGTCAAGGGCAGGGGATCTCGGGAAAAAAGGGTTCTGCAAACACCATATATTTT. J is TRBJ1-3 and V is TRBV23-1, with D tentatively TRBD1 (6 bases). TRBV23-1 is flagged as an ORF with uncertain function. The CDR3 has 21 residues.

The chain has TRBV6-6 and TRBJ1-6, with D possibly being TRBD1 (5 bases). The CDR3 is 16 residues long. Trimming removed 7 bases at V and 3 bases at J, with 16 bases between. Per germline, CDR1 MNHNY and CDR2 SVGAGI (reference sequence). The CDR3 sequence is CASNHGRGSYNSPLHF. Written as DNA, the CDR3 is TGTGCCAGCAACCACGGAAGGGGAAGCTATAATTCACCCCTCCACTTT.

The rearrangement joins TRBV7-9 to TRBJ1-4; the match to TRBD1 covers 7 bases. Germline lookup yields CDR1 SEHNR and CDR2 FQNEAQ (reference sequence). CDR3 length: 15 residues. The V gene end was trimmed by 1 base and the J gene end by 6 bases; junction bases not matched to a gene: 5. CDR3: CASSLEGQFYEKLFF. The DNA for the CDR3 is TGTGCCAGCAGCTTAGAGGGACAGTTTTATGAAAAACTGTTTTTT. Variable domain in full (rest from reference TRBV7-9 and TRBJ1-4): DTGVSQNPRHKITKRGQNVTFRCDPISEHNRLYWYRQTLGQGPEFLTYFQNEAQLEKSRLLSDRFSAERPKGSFSTLEIQRTEQGDSAMYLCASSLEGQFYEKLFFGSGTQLSVL.

The chain uses TRBV28 and TRBJ2-3, with D possibly TRBD2 on 5 matching bases. V lost 3 bases to trimming and J lost 2 bases, with 33 bases between them. This CDR3 region has 22 residues. CDR1 MDHEN and CDR2 SYDVKM come from the germline V gene. CDR3 sequence: CASSFLAGLRVTDRKDTDTQYF. The CDR3 DNA reads as TGTGCCAGCAGTTTTTTGGCGGGCCTAAGGGTTACCGATCGAAAGGACACAGATACGCAGTATTTT.

This chain connects TRBV5-6 to TRBJ2-2; 9 bases match TRBD1. After removal of 5 bases from V and 5 bases from J, the junction contained 4 bases not matched to a gene. Per the germline V gene, CDR1 is SGHDT and CDR2 is YYEEEE. The CDR3 contains 14 residues. CDR3 bases: TGTGCCAGCAGGCAGACAGGGGGGACCGGGGAGCTGTTTTTT. This encodes CASRQTGGTGELFF.

This chain links TRBV19 with TRBJ1-5, with 7 nucleotides matching TRBD1. This CDR3 comprises 13 residues. Germline lookup yields CDR1 LNHDA and CDR2 SQIVND (reference sequence). Germline trimming cut 4 bases from V and 5 bases from J; bases unmatched to any gene: 2. The CDR3 reads CASSTQGYQPQHF. The CDR3 region has the DNA TGTGCCAGTAGTACACAGGGGTATCAGCCCCAGCATTTT.

The chain couples TRBV4-3 to TRBJ1-1; TRBD1 agrees at 7 bases. Trimming cost V 3 bases and J 0 bases; bases outside gene matches: 7. The CDR3 covers 16 residues. Germline V CDR1 and CDR2: LGHNA, YSLEER. The CDR3 region has the DNA TGCGCCAGCAGCCAGTACCCCGGGACAGTGAACACTGAAGCTTTCTTT. Translated, it gives CASSQYPGTVNTEAFF.

V gene TRBV28 combines with J gene TRBJ1-6, with 7 nucleotides matching TRBD1. From germline, CDR1 is MDHEN and CDR2 SYDVKM. After removal of 6 bases from V and 8 bases from J, the junction contained 13 bases not matched to a gene. The CDR3 extends over 16 amino acids. The CDR3 DNA sequence: TGTGCCAGCAGACAATTCTTGGACAGGTTGGATTCACCCCTCCACTTT. This sequence encodes CASRQFLDRLDSPLHF. Filled out from reference TRBV28 and TRBJ1-6, the complete variable domain reads DVKVTQSSRYLVKRTGEKVFLECVQDMDHENMFWYRQDPGLGLRLIYFSYDVKMKEKGDIPEGYSVSREKKERFSLILESASTNQTSMYLCASRQFLDRLDSPLHFGNGTRLTVT.

In nucleotides, the CDR3 is TGTGCCAGCAGGGGCGGGGGGGAAGAGACCCAGTACTTC. It translates to CASRGGGEETQYF. The chain combines TRBV11-2 with TRBJ2-5; 9 nucleotides align to TRBD2. The CDR3 contains 13 residues. V gave up 6 bases and J gave up 3 bases; unmatched junction bases: 2. CDR1 is SGHAT and CDR2 is FQNNGV in the germline V gene. Full variable domain (remainder filled in from reference TRBV11-2 and TRBJ2-5): EAGVAQSPRYKIIEKRQSVAFWCNPISGHATLYWYQQILGQGPKLLIQFQNNGVVDDSQLPKDRFSAERLKGVDSTLKIQPAKLEDSAVYLCASRGGGEETQYFGPGTRLLVL.

This chain connects TRBV6-5 to TRBJ1-2; weak D call: TRBD1 (5 bases). This CDR3 region has 12 residues. Trimming stripped 7 bases from V and 8 bases from J, with 14 bases between. The germline CDR1 and CDR2 sequences are MNHEY and SVGAGI. CDR3 loop: CASTYSRVGYTF. DNA for the CDR3: TGTGCCAGCACCTATTCCAGGGTGGGCTACACCTTC.

Worth noting for this clone: The junction shows a germline mismatch at one end, possibly a read error. This chain links TRBV7-2 with TRBJ1-5; weak D call: TRBD1 (6 bases). The length of the CDR3 is 18 residues. The germline gives CDR1 SGHTA, CDR2 FQGNSA. CDR3 residues: CACSSVAGGLGRNQPQHF. The CDR3 DNA sequence: TGTGCCTGCAGCTCCGTGGCGGGGGGGCTGGGGCGCAATCAGCCCCAGCATTTT.

This chain connects TRBV5-1 to TRBJ2-7; D may be TRBD2 (6 bases). Trimming shortened V by 4 bases and J by 0 bases, and 11 bases separated the two germline ends. In germline, CDR1 is SGHRS, CDR2 YFSETQ. The CDR3 spans 14 residues. CDR3 sequence: CASSEEGRSYEQYF. The CDR3, as DNA: TGCGCCAGCAGCGAGGAGGGCCGCTCCTACGAGCAGTACTTC.

The chain couples TRBV7-2 to TRBJ1-2; 9 nucleotides line up with TRBD1. CDR3 length equals 15 residues. The ends lost 5 bases at V and 8 bases at J; junction bases unmatched: 12. Germline V gene data show CDR1 as SGHTA and CDR2 as FQGNSA. The CDR3: CASSPTLTGGSGYTF. The CDR3, as DNA: TGTGCCAGCAGCCCTACCCTGACAGGGGGAAGCGGCTACACCTTC.

The chain employs TRBV9 and TRBJ2-3, with 9 bases aligning to TRBD2. CDR1 is SGDLS and CDR2 is YYNGEE in the germline V gene. The V gene end was trimmed by 4 bases and the J gene end by 0 bases; junction bases not matched to a gene: 9. The CDR3 has 17 amino acids. CDR3 DNA: TGTGCCAGCAGCCAAACCTTAGCGGGGGCTAGCACAGATACGCAGTATTTT. Protein product: CASSQTLAGASTDTQYF.

The rearrangement joins TRBV6-6 to TRBJ2-7; D perhaps matches TRBD1 (6 bases). The germline CDR1 and CDR2 sequences are MNHNY and SVGAGI (reference sequence). The CDR3 length is 14 residues. Trimming took 10 bases from V and 0 from J, leaving 16 bases between them. The CDR3, as DNA: TGTGCCACGAGGCCCCCGGGACACTCCTACGAGCAGTACTTC. Its protein product is CATRPPGHSYEQYF.

The CDR3 here is CASKEISNQPQHF. CDR3 DNA: TGTGCCAGCAAGGAGATTAGCAATCAGCCCCAGCATTTT. The chain couples TRBV2 to TRBJ1-5; no clear D gene. This CDR3 has 13 residues. V was trimmed by 7 bases and J by 0 bases, leaving 7 bases between them. Germline CDR1 reads SNHLY; CDR2 reads FYNNEI.

V and J are TRBV11-2 and TRBJ1-2; D is ambiguous. The CDR3 is 13 amino acids. In germline, CDR1 is SGHAT, CDR2 FQNNGV. Trimming removed 2 bases from V and 8 bases from J, with 12 bases in between. CDR3 nucleotides: TGTGCCAGCAGCTTATTAGAACCAGGAGGCTACACCTTC. Its translation: CASSLLEPGGYTF.

This chain uses TRBV10-3 with TRBJ2-7; possibly TRBD1 for D (6 bases). Germline V gene sequence: CDR1 ENHRY, CDR2 SYGVKD. The CDR3 is 19 amino acids. V lost 3 bases, J lost 2 bases, and 26 bases lay in between. In nucleotides, the CDR3 is TGTGCCATCAGTGACGGGGCAGGGGCTGCCAGCTCGACTCCCTACGAGCAGTACTTC. Residues: CAISDGAGAASSTPYEQYF.

The J gene is TRBJ1-4, the V gene TRBV6-5; tentatively, D is TRBD1 (5 bases). The CDR3 contains 15 residues. Trimming left V 8 bases short and J 2 bases short, with 15 bases between. In germline, CDR1 is MNHEY, CDR2 SVGAGI. As DNA, the CDR3 is TGTGCCAGCCATCTATCAGGGTATACTAATGAAAAACTGTTTTTT. This translates into CASHLSGYTNEKLFF.

The V gene is TRBV18, the J gene TRBJ1-1, with unresolved D. The CDR3 runs 16 residues. Germline V gives CDR1 KGHSH, CDR2 LQKENI. V was shortened by 1 base and J by 5 bases, with 17 bases between the two germline ends. CDR3 DNA sequence: TGTGCCAGCTCACCACGGGTAGCCGGCCCCGGGACTGAAGCTTTCTTT. Translation: CASSPRVAGPGTEAFF.

The chain recombines TRBV19 with TRBJ2-1, with 8 positions matching TRBD1. J gave up 9 bases and V 8 bases, and 9 bases lay outside the gene matches. Looked up from germline, CDR1 is LNHDA and CDR2 is SQIVND (reference sequence). The CDR3 spans 13 residues. Written as DNA, the CDR3 is TGTGCCAGTTCACACAGGGGGTGGGGTGAGCAGTTCTTC. Residues: CASSHRGWGEQFF.

As DNA, the CDR3 is TGTGCCAGCAGCCCTCAAGCCATTAACTATGGCTACACCTTC. As protein: CASSPQAINYGYTF. V usage is TRBV11-2 and J usage is TRBJ1-2; D is unresolved. The germline CDR1 and CDR2 sequences are SGHAT and FQNNGV. There are 14 residues in the CDR3. Between the trimmed V and J ends, which lost 5 bases and 1 base, there was a span of 11 bases.

The V call is TRBV27, the J call TRBJ1-2; possible D gene TRBD1, 5 bases. The germline V gene encodes CDR1 MNHEY and CDR2 SMNVEV (reference sequence). With 0 bases removed from V and 4 bases from J, the gap between germline ends came to 9 bases. The CDR3 is made up of 14 amino acids. In DNA form, the CDR3 reads TGTGCCAGCAGTTTATCTCGGGGGGTCTATGGCTACACCTTC. Protein: CASSLSRGVYGYTF.

The rearrangement links TRBV6-2 or TRBV6-3 to TRBJ1-5; D is uncertain. Looked up from germline, CDR1 is MNHEY and CDR2 is SVGEGT. CDR3 length: 15 residues. Trimming left V 2 bases short and J 0 bases short, with 8 bases between. CDR3: CASSYRAYSNQPQHF. The CDR3 nucleotides are TGTGCCAGCAGTTACCGCGCCTATAGCAATCAGCCCCAGCATTTT.